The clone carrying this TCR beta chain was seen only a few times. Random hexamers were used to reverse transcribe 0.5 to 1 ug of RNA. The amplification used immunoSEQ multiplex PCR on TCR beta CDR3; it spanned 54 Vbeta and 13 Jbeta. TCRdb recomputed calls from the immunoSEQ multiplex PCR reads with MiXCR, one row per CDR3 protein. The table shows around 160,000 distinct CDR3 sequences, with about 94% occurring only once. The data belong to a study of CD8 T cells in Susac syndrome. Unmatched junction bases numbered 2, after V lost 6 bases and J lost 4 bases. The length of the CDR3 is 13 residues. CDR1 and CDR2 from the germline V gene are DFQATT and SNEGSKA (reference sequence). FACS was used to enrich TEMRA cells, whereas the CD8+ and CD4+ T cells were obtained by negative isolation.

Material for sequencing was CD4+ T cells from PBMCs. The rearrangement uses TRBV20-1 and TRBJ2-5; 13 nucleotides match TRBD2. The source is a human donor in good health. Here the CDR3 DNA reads TGCAGTGCCGGACTAGCGGGGGCAGAGACCCAGTACTTC. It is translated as CSAGLAGAETQYF.